A selection of T cell receptor beta chains follows, all from one sample in a study of T cell repertoires in aging, cancer and after chemotherapy. TCRdb fed the multiplex PCR reads into MiXCR, producing one record per CDR3 protein. The sample records some 1,800 distinct CDR3 sequences, roughly 24% being singletons. Input material: blood. The receptors stem from a human donor with a solid tumor. Each CDR3 is given with its conserved first and last residue. Each record gives: clone size, J gene, V gene, D gene, CDR3 protein, CDR3 DNA. D genes are given only for firm matches. Only part of the rows carry a size: once, few, many, or a class if the clone is expanded.

>medium-sized|TRBJ2-7|TRBV20-1|.
CSARDRLGSYEQYF
TGCAGTGCTAGAGATCGTCTAGGGTCCTACGAGCAGTACTTC
>medium-sized|TRBJ2-1|TRBV20-1|TRBD2
CSAISGSVSYNEQFF
TGCAGTGCTATTAGCGGGAGTGTATCCTACAATGAGCAGTTCTTC
>large|TRBJ2-2|TRBV29-1|TRBD1
CSARADRRTGELFF
TGCAGCGCCCGGGCGGACAGGCGGACCGGGGAGCTGTTTTTT
>medium-sized|TRBJ2-1|TRBV15|TRBD2
CATSSGEGNNEQFF
TGTGCCACCAGCAGTGGGGAGGGAAACAATGAGCAGTTCTTC
>once|TRBJ2-1|TRBV6-5|TRBD2
CASSHGQGREAIAGGNYNEQFF
TGTGCCAGCAGCCACGGACAGGGAAGGGAAGCTATAGCGGGAGGGAACTACAATGAGCAGTTCTTC
>medium-sized|TRBJ2-5|TRBV30|.
CACKGRTGRETQYF
TGTGCCTGCAAGGGTCGGACGGGTAGAGAGACCCAGTACTTC
>medium-sized|TRBJ1-2|TRBV27|.
CASTPRGRNNYGYTF
TGTGCCAGCACTCCTCGGGGACGGAATAACTATGGCTACACCTTC
>large|TRBJ2-2|TRBV6-5|.
CASSGLEGGELFF
TGTGCCAGCAGTGGGTTAGAAGGGGGGGAGCTGTTTTTT
>few|TRBJ1-1|TRBV28|.
CASSLGRNTEAFF
TGTGCCAGCAGTTTAGGTAGGAACACTGAAGCTTTCTTT
>medium-sized|TRBJ1-5|TRBV19|.
CASRRESVRQPQHF
TGTGCCAGTAGGAGGGAATCGGTTCGGCAGCCCCAGCATTTT
>medium-sized|TRBJ2-3|TRBV6-2/TRBV6-3|TRBD1
CASTYQTGVNEDTQYF
TGTGCCAGCACCTACCAGACAGGGGTGAACGAGGATACGCAGTATTTT
>few|TRBJ1-1|TRBV4-2|.
CASSSYGTRWEAFF
TGTGCCAGCAGCTCATACGGGACCCGGTGGGAAGCTTTCTTT
>many|TRBJ1-1|TRBV5-1|.
CASSLATLGALTEAFF
TGCGCCAGCAGCTTGGCCACGCTAGGGGCGCTCACTGAAGCTTTCTTT
>.|TRBJ1-5|TRBV18|TRBD1
CASSPGQGAERPQHF
TGTGCCAGCTCACCCGGCCAGGGGGCCGAGCGGCCCCAGCATTTT
>large|TRBJ2-7|TRBV20-1|.
CSASGHDAYEQYF
TGCAGTGCTAGCGGCCACGACGCCTACGAGCAGTACTTC
>large|TRBJ2-5|TRBV29-1|.
CSVEDGGETQYF
TGCAGCGTTGAGGATGGAGGAGAGACCCAGTACTTC
>medium-sized|TRBJ2-5|TRBV20-1|TRBD1
CSARPGQIKKETQYF
TGCAGTGCTAGGCCGGGACAGATAAAAAAAGAGACCCAGTACTTC
>once|TRBJ2-1|TRBV30|TRBD2
CAWETSGSNEQFF
TGTGCCTGGGAGACTAGCGGGAGTAATGAGCAGTTCTTC
>.|TRBJ2-1|TRBV19|TRBD2
CASGQTSGSFNEQFF
TGTGCCAGTGGCCAGACTAGCGGGAGTTTCAATGAGCAGTTCTTC
>few|TRBJ1-1|TRBV7-2|TRBD1
CASSLEDRRSRF
TGTGCCAGCAGCTTAGAGGACAGGAGGAGTCGCTTT
>.|TRBJ2-5|TRBV25-1|TRBD2
CASSAGLARYQETQYF
TGTGCCAGCAGTGCCGGACTAGCACGATATCAAGAGACCCAGTACTTC
>.|TRBJ2-2|TRBV19|TRBD2
CASGSGSIGELFF
TGTGCCAGTGGGAGCGGGAGTATCGGGGAGCTGTTTTTT
>.|TRBJ2-1|TRBV6-5|TRBD1
CASSSTGTGVYNEQFF
TGTGCCAGCAGTTCTACCGGGACAGGGGTCTACAATGAGCAGTTCTTC
>medium-sized|TRBJ2-1|TRBV19|.
CASSIGADSYNEQFF
TGTGCCAGTAGTATCGGGGCCGATTCTTACAATGAGCAGTTCTTC
>.|TRBJ1-5|TRBV23-1|.
CASSQPDRDPVGSNQPQHF
TGCGCCAGCAGTCAACCGGACCGGGACCCTGTAGGAAGCAATCAGCCCCAGCATTTT
>.|TRBJ2-3|TRBV12-3/TRBV12-4|.
CASSPPSSTDTQYF
TGTGCCAGCAGTCCTCCGAGTAGCACAGATACGCAGTATTTT
>medium-sized|TRBJ1-6|TRBV6-5|.
CASTPGIGGSPLHF
TGTGCCAGCACCCCAGGGATTGGGGGTTCACCCCTCCACTTT
>.|TRBJ1-3|TRBV4-2|.
CASSQIRGLVNTIYF
TGTGCCAGCAGCCAAATCCGGGGACTAGTAAACACCATATATTTT
>medium-sized|TRBJ2-1|TRBV20-1|.
CSALGGGQFF
TGCAGCGCATTAGGAGGGGGGCAGTTCTTC
>few|TRBJ2-1|TRBV10-1|.
CASSESTSGEQFF
TGCGCCAGCAGTGAGTCGACTAGTGGTGAGCAGTTCTTC
>.|TRBJ1-3|TRBV5-6|.
CASENTWSSGNTIYF
TGTGCCAGCGAGAACACCTGGAGCTCTGGAAACACCATATATTTT
>many|TRBJ2-4|TRBV10-3|.
CASATTAPENVQYF
TGTGCCAGTGCGACTACGGCGCCGGAAAACGTTCAGTACTTC
>few|TRBJ2-7|TRBV20-1|TRBD2
CSARREGSKEQYF
TGCAGTGCACGGCGGGAGGGCTCGAAGGAGCAGTACTTC
>large|TRBJ1-5|TRBV27|.
CANSEPDQPQHF
TGTGCCAACTCAGAACCTGATCAGCCCCAGCATTTT
>medium-sized|TRBJ1-5|TRBV6-2/TRBV6-3|.
CASSLTSIRSYSNQPQHF
TGTGCCAGCAGTTTAACATCGATCAGGAGCTATAGCAATCAGCCCCAGCATTTT
>large|TRBJ1-1|TRBV6-5|TRBD1
CASSPRTGWNTEAFF
TGTGCCAGCAGTCCGAGGACAGGGTGGAACACTGAAGCTTTCTTT
>.|TRBJ2-3|TRBV11-2|.
CASQPGPLSTDTQYF
TGTGCCAGCCAACCGGGACCATTGAGCACAGATACGCAGTATTTT
>few|TRBJ1-1|TRBV7-2|.
CASSSWEPNTEAFF
TGTGCCAGCAGCTCTTGGGAGCCGAACACTGAAGCTTTCTTT
>many|TRBJ2-1|TRBV18|.
CASSPSTLNEQFF
TGTGCCAGCTCACCTTCGACACTAAATGAGCAGTTCTTC
>few|TRBJ2-2|TRBV18|.
CASSPSGGNTGELFF
TGTGCCAGCTCACCTAGCGGAGGGAACACCGGGGAGCTGTTTTTT
>.|TRBJ2-3|TRBV25-1|TRBD2
CASSATSGSTDTQYF
TGTGCCAGCAGTGCCACTAGCGGCAGCACAGATACGCAGTATTTT
>large|TRBJ2-1|TRBV6-1|.
CASSEGWSEQFF
TGTGCCAGCAGTGAAGGGTGGAGTGAGCAGTTCTTC
>large|TRBJ2-6|TRBV12-3/TRBV12-4|.
CASRDGANVLTF
TGTGCCAGCAGGGATGGGGCCAACGTCCTGACTTTC
>large|TRBJ1-2|TRBV29-1|.
CSVERGVEDYGYTF
TGCAGCGTTGAAAGGGGGGTTGAAGATTACGGCTACACCTTC
>.|TRBJ2-3|TRBV20-1|TRBD2
CSARERRTSGRTDTQYF
TGCAGTGCTAGAGAGCGGCGTACTAGCGGGAGAACAGATACGCAGTATTTT
>.|TRBJ1-1|TRBV20-1|.
CSARGTANTEAFF
TGCAGTGCTAGAGGGACAGCCAACACTGAAGCTTTCTTT
>medium-sized|TRBJ2-1|TRBV27|.
CASSTQAARYSNEQFF
TGTGCCAGCAGTACCCAAGCGGCGCGATACAGCAATGAGCAGTTCTTC
>medium-sized|TRBJ2-7|TRBV5-6|.
CASSPYGVGSYEQYF
TGTGCCAGCAGCCCCTACGGGGTGGGATCCTACGAGCAGTACTTC
>medium-sized|TRBJ2-2|TRBV24-1|.
CLGGPANTGELFF
TGCCTAGGAGGACCCGCGAACACCGGGGAGCTGTTTTTT
>.|TRBJ2-7|TRBV5-6|.
CASSWGAGSYEQYF
TGTGCCAGCAGCTGGGGGGCGGGATCCTACGAGCAGTACTTC
>large|TRBJ2-7|TRBV27|TRBD2
CASSVVAGLYEQYF
TGTGCCAGCAGTGTAGTAGCGGGACTTTACGAGCAGTACTTC
>large|TRBJ1-2|TRBV12-3/TRBV12-4|.
CASTPPGPKGYGYTF
TGTGCCAGCACTCCACCGGGACCCAAAGGCTATGGCTACACCTTC
>few|TRBJ1-1|TRBV25-1|.
CASRVLSWDEAFF
TGTGCCAGCAGGGTTCTCTCATGGGATGAAGCTTTCTTT
>medium-sized|TRBJ2-2|TRBV7-6|TRBD2
CASSLKVAGGPTTGELFF
TGTGCCAGCAGCTTAAAGGTAGCGGGAGGGCCTACCACCGGGGAGCTGTTTTTT
>.|TRBJ1-5|TRBV5-1|.
CTSSLGQSQPQHF
TGCACCAGCAGCTTGGGTCAGAGTCAGCCCCAGCATTTT
>medium-sized|TRBJ1-5|TRBV6-5|TRBD1
CASRGGSNQPQHF
TGTGCCAGCAGAGGGGGCAGCAATCAGCCCCAGCATTTT
>few|TRBJ2-7|TRBV9|TRBD2
CASSVALGLVSEQYF
TGTGCCAGCAGCGTAGCTTTGGGACTAGTCTCCGAGCAGTACTTC
>medium-sized|TRBJ1-2|TRBV5-6|.
CASSPVGGTNYGYTF
TGTGCCAGCAGCCCGGTAGGCGGGACTAACTATGGCTACACCTTC
>few|TRBJ2-7|TRBV7-2|.
CASSRDLYEQYF
TGTGCCAGCAGCCGGGACCTCTACGAGCAGTACTTC